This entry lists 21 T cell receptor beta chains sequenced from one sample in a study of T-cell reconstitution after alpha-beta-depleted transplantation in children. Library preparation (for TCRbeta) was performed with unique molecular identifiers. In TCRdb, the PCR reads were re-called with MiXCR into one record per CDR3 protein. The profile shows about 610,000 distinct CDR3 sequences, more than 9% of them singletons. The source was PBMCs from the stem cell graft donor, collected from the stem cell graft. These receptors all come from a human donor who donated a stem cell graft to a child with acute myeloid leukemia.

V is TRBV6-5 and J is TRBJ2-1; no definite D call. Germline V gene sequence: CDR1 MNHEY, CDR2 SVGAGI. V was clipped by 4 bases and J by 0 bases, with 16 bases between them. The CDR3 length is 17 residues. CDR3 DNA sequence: TGTGCCAGCAGTTCTCCCGTATGGGTGAGCTCCTACAATGAGCAGTTCTTC. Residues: CASSSPVWVSSYNEQFF.

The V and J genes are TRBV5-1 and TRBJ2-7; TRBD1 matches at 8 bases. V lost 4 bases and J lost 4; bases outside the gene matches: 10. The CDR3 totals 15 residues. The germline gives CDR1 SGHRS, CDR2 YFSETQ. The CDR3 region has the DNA TGCGCCAGCAGCGCCCCGGGACAGGACGGGTACGAGCAGTACTTC. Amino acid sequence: CASSAPGQDGYEQYF.

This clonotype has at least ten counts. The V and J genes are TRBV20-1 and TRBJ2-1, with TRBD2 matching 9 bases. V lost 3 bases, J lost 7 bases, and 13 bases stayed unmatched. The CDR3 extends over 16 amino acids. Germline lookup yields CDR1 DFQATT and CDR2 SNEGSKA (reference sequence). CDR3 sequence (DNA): TGCAGTGCTAGTGCCCAGGGCGGCGGGAGGGGGAATGAGCAGTTCTTC. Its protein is CSASAQGGGRGNEQFF.

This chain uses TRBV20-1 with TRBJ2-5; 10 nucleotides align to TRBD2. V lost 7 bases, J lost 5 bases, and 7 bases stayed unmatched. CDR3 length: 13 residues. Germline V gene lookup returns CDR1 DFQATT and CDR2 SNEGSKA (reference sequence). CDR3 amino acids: CSGKLAGTETQYF. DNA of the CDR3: TGCAGTGGTAAACTAGCGGGAACGGAGACCCAGTACTTC.

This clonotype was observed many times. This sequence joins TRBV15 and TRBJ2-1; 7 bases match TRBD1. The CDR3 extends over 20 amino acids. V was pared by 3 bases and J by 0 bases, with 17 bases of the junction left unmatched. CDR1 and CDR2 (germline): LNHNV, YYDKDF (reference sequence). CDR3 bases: TGTGCCACCAGCAGGACTACAACTCACAGGGGCTCGAGCTCCTACAATGAGCAGTTCTTC. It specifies CATSRTTTHRGSSSYNEQFF.

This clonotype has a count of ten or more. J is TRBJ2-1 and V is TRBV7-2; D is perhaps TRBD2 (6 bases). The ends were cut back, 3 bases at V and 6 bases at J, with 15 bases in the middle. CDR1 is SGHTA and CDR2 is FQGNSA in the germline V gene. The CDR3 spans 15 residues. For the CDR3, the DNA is TGTGCCAGCAGCTTTCTTCCGGGAGTCACCAATGAGCAGTTCTTC. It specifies CASSFLPGVTNEQFF.

CDR3 residues: CASSYGKMEQFF. The CDR3 DNA sequence: TGTGCCAGCAGTTATGGGAAAATGGAGCAGTTCTTC. V is TRBV12-3 or TRBV12-4 and J is TRBJ2-1; the D is unclear. The CDR3 length is 12 residues. V was pared by 4 bases and J by 10 bases, with 11 bases between.

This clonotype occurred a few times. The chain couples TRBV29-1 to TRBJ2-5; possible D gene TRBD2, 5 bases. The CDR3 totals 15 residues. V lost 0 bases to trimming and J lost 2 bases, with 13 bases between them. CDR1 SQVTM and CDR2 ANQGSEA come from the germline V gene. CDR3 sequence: CSVEDHEGKQETQYF. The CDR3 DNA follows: TGCAGCGTTGAAGATCACGAGGGAAAACAAGAGACCCAGTACTTC.

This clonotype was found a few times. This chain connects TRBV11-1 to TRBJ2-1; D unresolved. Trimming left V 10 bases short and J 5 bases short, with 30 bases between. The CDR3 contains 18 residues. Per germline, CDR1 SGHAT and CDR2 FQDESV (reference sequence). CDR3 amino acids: CAIPPYEFGPANDNEQFF. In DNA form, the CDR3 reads TGTGCCATCCCCCCCTACGAATTCGGGCCAGCTAATGACAATGAGCAGTTCTTC. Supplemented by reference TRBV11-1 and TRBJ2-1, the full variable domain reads EAEVAQSPRYKITEKSQAVAFWCDPISGHATLYWYRQILGQGPELLVQFQDESVVDDSQLPKDRFSAERLKGVDSTLKIQPAELGDSAMYLCAIPPYEFGPANDNEQFFGPGTRLTVL.

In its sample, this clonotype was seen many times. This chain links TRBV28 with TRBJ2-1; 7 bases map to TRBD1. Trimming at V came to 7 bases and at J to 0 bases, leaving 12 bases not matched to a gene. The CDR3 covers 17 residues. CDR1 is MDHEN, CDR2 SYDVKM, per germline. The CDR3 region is CASTQEVTGFSYNEQFF. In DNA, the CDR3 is TGTGCCAGCACCCAAGAGGTGACAGGGTTCTCCTACAATGAGCAGTTCTTC.

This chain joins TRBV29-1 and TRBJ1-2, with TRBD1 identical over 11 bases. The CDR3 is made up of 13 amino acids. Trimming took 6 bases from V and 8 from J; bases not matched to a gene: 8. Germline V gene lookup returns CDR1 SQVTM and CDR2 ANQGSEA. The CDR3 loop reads CSVADRGPRGYTF. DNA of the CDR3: TGCAGCGTCGCGGACAGGGGGCCTAGAGGCTACACCTTC.

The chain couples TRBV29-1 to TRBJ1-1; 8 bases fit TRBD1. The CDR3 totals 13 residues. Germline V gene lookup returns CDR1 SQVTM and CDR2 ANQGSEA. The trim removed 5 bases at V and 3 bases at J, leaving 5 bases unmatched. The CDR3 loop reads CSVPTGVYTEAFF. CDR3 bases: TGCAGCGTTCCGACAGGGGTCTACACTGAAGCTTTCTTT.

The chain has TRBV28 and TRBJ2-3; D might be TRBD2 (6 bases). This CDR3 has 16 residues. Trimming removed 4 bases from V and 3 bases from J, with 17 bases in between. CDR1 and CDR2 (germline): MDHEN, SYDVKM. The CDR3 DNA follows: TGTGCCAGCAGTTCGCCCTACGGGAGTTTTACAGATACGCAGTATTTT. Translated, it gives CASSSPYGSFTDTQYF.

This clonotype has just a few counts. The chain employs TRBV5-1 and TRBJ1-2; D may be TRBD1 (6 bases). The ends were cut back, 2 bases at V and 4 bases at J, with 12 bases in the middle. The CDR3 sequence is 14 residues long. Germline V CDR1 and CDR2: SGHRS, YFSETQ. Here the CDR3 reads CASSFKTGGYGYTF. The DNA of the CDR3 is TGCGCCAGCAGCTTCAAGACAGGCGGCTATGGCTACACCTTC.

This chain's CDR3 is CASSPSDFLNEQFF. The CDR3 DNA reads TGTGCCAGCAGCCCCTCGGACTTCCTCAATGAGCAGTTCTTC. This rearrangement joins TRBV11-3 to TRBJ2-1, with D perhaps matching TRBD2 (5 bases). The CDR3 spans 14 residues. CDR1 is SGHNT, CDR2 YENEEA, per germline. Trimming removed 5 bases at V and 6 bases at J, with 14 bases between.

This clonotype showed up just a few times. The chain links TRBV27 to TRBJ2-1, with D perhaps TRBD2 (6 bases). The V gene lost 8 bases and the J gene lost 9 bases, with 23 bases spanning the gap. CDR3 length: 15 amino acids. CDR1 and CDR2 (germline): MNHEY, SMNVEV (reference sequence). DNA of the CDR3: TGTGCCAGCGTAGCGCGGGACGCGGGGCGTGGTGAGCAGTTCTTC. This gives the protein CASVARDAGRGEQFF.

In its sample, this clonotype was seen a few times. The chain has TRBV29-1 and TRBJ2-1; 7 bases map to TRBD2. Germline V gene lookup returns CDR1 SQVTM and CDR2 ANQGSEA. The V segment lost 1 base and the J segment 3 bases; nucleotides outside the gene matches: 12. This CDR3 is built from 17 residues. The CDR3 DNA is TGCAGCGTTGAAGGGGGCGGGTTGGGACTACTCTACAATGAGCAGTTCTTC. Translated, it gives CSVEGGGLGLLYNEQFF.

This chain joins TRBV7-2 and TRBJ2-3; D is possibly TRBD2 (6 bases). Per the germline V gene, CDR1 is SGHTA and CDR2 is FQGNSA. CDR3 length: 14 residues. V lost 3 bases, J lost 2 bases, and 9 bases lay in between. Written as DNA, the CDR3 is TGTACCAGCAGCTTCGGGACTCACACAGATACGCAGTATTTT. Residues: CTSSFGTHTDTQYF.

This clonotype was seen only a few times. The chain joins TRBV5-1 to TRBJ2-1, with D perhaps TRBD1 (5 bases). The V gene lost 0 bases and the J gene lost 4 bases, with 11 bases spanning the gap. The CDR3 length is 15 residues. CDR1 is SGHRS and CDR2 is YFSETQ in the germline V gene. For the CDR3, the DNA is TGCGCCAGCAGCTTGGTGGGCAGGGTTTACAATGAGCAGTTCTTC. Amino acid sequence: CASSLVGRVYNEQFF.

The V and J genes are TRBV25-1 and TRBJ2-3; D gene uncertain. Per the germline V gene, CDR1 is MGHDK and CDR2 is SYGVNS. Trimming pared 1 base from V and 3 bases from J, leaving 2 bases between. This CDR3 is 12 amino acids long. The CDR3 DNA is TGTGCCAGCAGTGAATTAACAGATACGCAGTATTTT. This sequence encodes CASSELTDTQYF.

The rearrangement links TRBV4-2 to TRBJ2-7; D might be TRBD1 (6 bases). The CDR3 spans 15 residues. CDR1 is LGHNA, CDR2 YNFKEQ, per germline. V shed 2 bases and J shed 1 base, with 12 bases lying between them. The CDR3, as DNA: TGTGCCAGCAGCCAACAGGGGCCGGGATCCTACGAGCAGTACTTC. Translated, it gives CASSQQGPGSYEQYF.